This T cell receptor beta chain comes out of a study of blood T cell repertoires in COVID-19. Authors' methods: Reference gene primer amplification gave estimated nucleated cell counts. The protocol was immunoSEQ multiplex PCR, while the TCRdb copy is restricted to in-frame clones and leaves out a portion. V, J and clone size reflect that table, while D and trimming were determined from the DNA. The sample records 150,000 to 200,000 clones, roughly 87% being singletons. The CDR3 covers 15 residues. The germline V gene has CDR1 SEHNR and CDR2 FQNEAQ (reference sequence). V was clipped by 4 bases and J by 4 bases, with 14 bases between them.

The chain joins TRBV7-9 to TRBJ1-3; possibly TRBD1 for D (6 bases). The sequence came from a woman aged 25 to 39 who had recovered from COVID-19. The specimen sequenced was PBMCs or T cells enriched from blood (not recorded which). CDR3 nucleotide sequence: TGTGCCAGCAGCTGGGGCACAGGGACAGGAAACACCATATATTTT. It is translated as CASSWGTGTGNTIYF.